This TCR beta chain was identified in a study of long-term antiretroviral therapy in people with HIV. Running of the v3.0 immunoSEQ assay took place at survey level. Assay: immunoSEQ multiplex PCR; the TCRdb copy retains only in-frame clones and omits some. In the table there are around 30,000 clones, about 94% of which are singletons. V was shortened by 7 bases and J by 0 bases, with 16 bases between the two germline ends. Germline V CDR1 and CDR2: LGHNT, FRNRAP. CDR3 length: 16 amino acids. The sample here was unsorted PBMCs, taken about 6.5 years after starting antiretroviral therapy. The origin of this receptor is a woman aged 40 to 49 with HIV. V is TRBV12-5 and J is TRBJ1-5, with a tentative D call TRBD1 (6 bases). The CDR3 loop reads CASAPEGGNSNQPQHF. For the CDR3, the DNA is TGTGCTAGTGCACCGGAGGGGGGGAATAGCAATCAGCCCCAGCATTTT.